This T cell receptor beta chain appears in the sequencing data of a study of beta chain features in type 1 diabetes. Study-level information: Sorted cells, approximately 110 million in number, were examined across all samples. Study findings and constraints: Among patients with Type 1 diabetes, TCRB CDR3s were moderately but significantly shorter in every one of the four CD4+ subsets.

Trimming removed 0 bases from V and 2 bases from J; junction bases left unmatched: 12. This CDR3 contains 19 residues. The germline CDR1 and CDR2 sequences are MGHRA and YSYEKL. Expressed TCRB transcripts were sequenced, since all the RNA that had been isolated was reverse transcribed. Some clones are missing from TCRdb's copy, which holds only in-frame ones; the method was immunoSEQ multiplex PCR. The data contain 150,000 to 190,000 clones, around 8.5% of them seen just once; the ten biggest clones take up 0.55% to 0.65%. The authors sorted CD4+ naive, central memory, regulatory and stem cell-like memory cells via CD45RO/CCR7/CD25/CD127/CD95/CD27. In regard to this clone: Its antigen is not known.

Input material: central memory CD4+ T cells from blood. The chain carries TRBV4-1 and TRBJ1-3; TRBD1 matches at 8 bases. This clonotype was obtained from a man younger than 30 in good health. CDR3 sequence reads: CASSQDPPTGEGAGNTIYF. The DNA of the CDR3 is TGCGCCAGCAGCCAAGATCCACCGACAGGGGAAGGGGCTGGAAACACCATATATTTT.